This is a list of T cell receptor beta chains from one sample in a study of blood T cell repertoires in COVID-19. Method: immunoSEQ multiplex PCR; TCRdb's copy keeps in-frame clones and lacks some. The sample holds roughly 180,000 clones, approximately 86% seen once. Input material: peripheral blood. These receptor sequences come from a man aged 55 to 70 with acute or convalescent COVID-19. The CDR3 runs from the conserved cysteine through the conserved F or W. A D gene is named only where the DNA matches it firmly. Clone size is not always given. Where it is, it says once, few, many or a class for expanded clones.

CDR3aa | CDR3nt | j_gene | d_gene | abundance | v_gene
CASSLGRGGDEQYF | TGTGCCAGCTCCCTAGGCAGGGGAGGGGACGAGCAGTACTTC | TRBJ2-7 | - | once | TRBV27
CASSRDSSINTGELFF | TGTGCCAGCAGCCGGGACAGTTCCATTAACACCGGGGAGCTGTTTTTT | TRBJ2-2 | TRBD1 | - | TRBV7-3
CASSARTSGRANEQFF | TGTGCCAGCAGCGCCAGGACTAGCGGGAGGGCCAATGAGCAGTTCTTC | TRBJ2-1 | TRBD2 | - | TRBV7-2
CASSLGGQVAYEQYF | TGTGCCAGCAGCCTCGGGGGACAGGTCGCCTACGAGCAGTACTTC | TRBJ2-7 | TRBD1 | - | TRBV5-4
CAWSVRLAGGETQYF | TGTGCCTGGAGTGTGAGACTAGCGGGAGGAGAGACCCAGTACTTC | TRBJ2-5 | TRBD2 | - | TRBV30
CASSSPGLGGTEAFF | TGTGCCAGCAGTTCGCCGGGACTAGGGGGAACTGAAGCTTTCTTT | TRBJ1-1 | - | - | TRBV27
CATSQGGWDQPQHF | TGTGCCACCAGTCAGGGAGGGTGGGATCAGCCCCAGCATTTT | TRBJ1-5 | - | many | TRBV24-1
CASNPGQGPLRYF | TGCGCCAGCAACCCGGGACAGGGGCCCCTCCGGTACTTC | TRBJ2-5 | TRBD1 | few | TRBV5-1
CASSPGQGDNQPQHF | TGTGCCAGCAGCCCGGGACAGGGGGACAATCAGCCCCAGCATTTT | TRBJ1-5 | TRBD1 | - | TRBV28
CASSEAVAVEQYF | TGTGCCAGCAGTGAAGCGGTGGCAGTCGAGCAGTACTTC | TRBJ2-7 | - | - | TRBV6-1
CASSQDSVSGFYGYTF | TGTGCCAGCAGCCAAGACTCTGTATCAGGGTTCTATGGCTACACCTTC | TRBJ1-2 | - | once | TRBV3-1/TRBV3-2
CASRVLDEQFF | TGTGCCAGCCGGGTCCTCGATGAGCAGTTCTTC | TRBJ2-1 | - | - | TRBV2
CASSYSGALNTEAFF | TGTGCCAGCAGTTACTCGGGGGCATTGAACACTGAAGCTTTCTTT | TRBJ1-1 | - | - | TRBV6-5
CSVEGGQGAYEQYF | TGCAGCGTTGAAGGGGGACAGGGGGCCTACGAGCAGTACTTC | TRBJ2-7 | TRBD1 | - | TRBV29-1
CASSDARPQHF | TGTGCCAGCAGTGACGCGAGGCCCCAGCATTTT | TRBJ1-5 | - | - | TRBV6-1
CASSPGLGGRSSYNEQFF | TGTGCCAGCAGCCCTGGTCTCGGGGGGAGGAGCTCCTACAATGAGCAGTTCTTC | TRBJ2-1 | TRBD2 | - | TRBV7-3
CSVEAPGQGAF | TGCAGCGTTGAGGCCCCTGGACAGGGGGCCTTC | TRBJ1-2 | TRBD1 | - | TRBV29-1
CASSAVGGSSYEQYF | TGTGCCAGCAGCGCGGTCGGCGGGAGCTCCTACGAGCAGTACTTC | TRBJ2-7 | TRBD2 | - | TRBV7-8
CASTRSGANVLTF | TGTGCCAGCACCCGCTCTGGGGCCAACGTCCTGACTTTC | TRBJ2-6 | - | once | TRBV6-5
CASSERTGGNTIYF | TGTGCCAGCAGTGAACGAACAGGAGGAAACACCATATATTTT | TRBJ1-3 | - | - | TRBV2
CASSRAPGDNQPQHF | TGTGCCAGCAGCCGGGCGCCGGGAGACAATCAGCCCCAGCATTTT | TRBJ1-5 | - | - | TRBV5-6
CASSLYQGWGAKNIQYF | TGTGCCAGCAGTTTATACCAGGGGTGGGGGGCCAAAAACATTCAGTACTTC | TRBJ2-4 | - | - | TRBV28
CASSLNRDSDTQYF | TGTGCCAGCAGTCTAAACAGGGATTCGGATACGCAGTATTTT | TRBJ2-3 | - | - | TRBV6-5
CASSPRDSSGPQHF | TGTGCCAGCAGCCCGAGGGACAGCTCAGGGCCCCAGCATTTT | TRBJ1-5 | TRBD1 | - | TRBV9
CASSQWGLAGGLGNEQFF | TGTGCCAGCAGCCAATGGGGACTAGCGGGAGGGCTAGGTAATGAGCAGTTCTTC | TRBJ2-1 | TRBD2 | - | TRBV3-1/TRBV3-2
CASSMRTDFNYGYTF | TGTGCCAGTAGTATGAGGACAGACTTTAACTATGGCTACACCTTC | TRBJ1-2 | - | - | TRBV19
CASSQADRPQPLHF | TGTGCCAGCAGCCAGGCCGACAGACCGCAACCCCTCCACTTT | TRBJ1-6 | - | - | TRBV3-1/TRBV3-2
CASSYDPTGGEGATQYF | TGCGCCAGCAGCTATGATCCAACAGGGGGCGAGGGAGCGACCCAGTACTTC | TRBJ2-5 | TRBD1 | - | TRBV5-1
CAIFDRGHGYTF | TGTGCCATCTTCGACAGGGGCCATGGCTACACCTTC | TRBJ1-2 | TRBD1 | - | TRBV10-3
CASSEKGLAGGTNTGELFF | TGCGCCAGCAGTGAGAAAGGACTAGCGGGGGGGACGAACACCGGGGAGCTGTTTTTT | TRBJ2-2 | TRBD2 | - | TRBV10-1
CASSSASGTGEAKNIQYF | TGTGCCAGCAGTTCCGCCTCCGGGACAGGGGAGGCCAAAAACATTCAGTACTTC | TRBJ2-4 | TRBD1 | - | TRBV27
CASSPQGQRETQYF | TGTGCCAGCTCACCCCAGGGACAACGGGAGACCCAGTACTTC | TRBJ2-5 | - | - | TRBV18
CSVGGPEREGEQYF | TGCAGCGTTGGGGGGCCCGAAAGGGAGGGCGAGCAGTACTTC | TRBJ2-7 | - | - | TRBV29-1
CAGSTSGAGYEQYF | TGTGCCGGATCAACCAGCGGGGCGGGGTACGAGCAGTACTTC | TRBJ2-7 | TRBD2 | - | TRBV6-5
CASSPPGVGSGANVLTF | TGTGCCAGCTCACCACCGGGAGTGGGCTCTGGGGCCAACGTCCTGACTTTC | TRBJ2-6 | - | - | TRBV18
CASRPGLAKTYEQYF | TGTGCCAGCAGACCGGGACTAGCGAAGACCTACGAGCAGTACTTC | TRBJ2-7 | TRBD2 | - | TRBV19
CARSFRDRAWRNEQFF | TGTGCCAGAAGCTTCCGGGACAGGGCTTGGCGCAATGAGCAGTTCTTC | TRBJ2-1 | TRBD1 | - | TRBV5-3
CASSKGWRGPYEQYF | TGTGCCAGTAGTAAGGGTTGGCGGGGGCCTTACGAGCAGTACTTC | TRBJ2-7 | - | - | TRBV19
CASSSGNLGNTIYF | TGCGCCAGCAGCTCCGGGAACCTAGGAAACACCATATATTTT | TRBJ1-3 | - | - | TRBV5-1
CAWNPTSNYGYTF | TGTGCCTGGAATCCGACATCGAACTATGGCTACACCTTC | TRBJ1-2 | - | - | TRBV30